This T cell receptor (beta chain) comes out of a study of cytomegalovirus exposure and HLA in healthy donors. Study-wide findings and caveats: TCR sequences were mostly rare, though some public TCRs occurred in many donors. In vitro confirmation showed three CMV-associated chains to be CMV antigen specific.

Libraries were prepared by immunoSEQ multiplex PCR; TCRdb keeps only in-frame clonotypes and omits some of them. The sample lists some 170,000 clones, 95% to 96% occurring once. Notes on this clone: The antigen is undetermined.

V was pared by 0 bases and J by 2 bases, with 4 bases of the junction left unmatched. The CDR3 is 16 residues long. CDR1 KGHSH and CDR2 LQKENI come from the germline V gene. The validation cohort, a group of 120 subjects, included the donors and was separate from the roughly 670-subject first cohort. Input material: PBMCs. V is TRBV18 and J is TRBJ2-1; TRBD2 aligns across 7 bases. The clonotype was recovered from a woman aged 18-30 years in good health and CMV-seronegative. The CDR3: CASSPPSRGAYNEQFF. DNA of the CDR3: TGTGCCAGCTCACCACCGTCTCGGGGGGCCTACAATGAGCAGTTCTTC.